The 8 T cell receptor beta chains presented below share a single source sample, sequenced in a study of shared clonotypes between healthy human individuals. This table comes from immunoSEQ multiplex PCR, and its TCRdb copy is limited to in-frame clones, with some not included. The data contain roughly 700,000 clones, approximately 79% of them singletons. The material sequenced was memory CD4+ T cells sorted from blood. Subset here: CD45RA-negative fraction. These receptors originate from a woman under 40 in good health.

V usage is TRBV2 and J usage is TRBJ2-1; weak D call: TRBD2 (6 bases). CDR1 and CDR2 from the germline V gene are SNHLY and FYNNEI. There are 15 residues in the CDR3. V was shortened by 3 bases and J by 10 bases, with 19 bases between the two germline ends. CDR3 coding DNA: TGTGCCAGCAGTGACATCGGGGGAGGCAACGGGGAGCAGTTCTTC. As protein: CASSDIGGGNGEQFF.

Regarding this clone: Other DNA sequences within the sample encode an identical CDR3. V usage is TRBV27 and J usage is TRBJ2-7, with TRBD1 matching over 8 bases. After removal of 2 bases from V and 2 bases from J, the junction contained 2 bases not matched to a gene. CDR3 length: 14 amino acids. Germline values: CDR1 MNHEY, CDR2 SMNVEV (reference sequence). This CDR3 is CASSLGQGTYEQYF. The CDR3 DNA is TGTGCCAGCAGTTTAGGACAGGGTACCTACGAGCAGTACTTC.

V and J are TRBV11-2 and TRBJ2-1; TRBD2 might be the D (7 bases). The length of the CDR3 is 15 residues. V was clipped by 4 bases and J by 9 bases, with 19 bases between them. Germline V lookup: CDR1 SGHAT, CDR2 FQNNGV. CDR3 nucleotides: TGTGCCAGCAGCTCCGGGGGGCGGGAGAGGAGTGAGCAGTTCTTC. Protein: CASSSGGRERSEQFF.

The chain carries TRBV5-4 and TRBJ2-7; D not certain. Germline-derived CDR1 and CDR2 are SGHNT and YYREEE (reference sequence). The CDR3 loop spans 11 amino acids. V was clipped by 3 bases and J by 4 bases, with 5 bases between them. The CDR3 DNA reads as TGTGCCAGCAGCTCCCATTACGAGCAGTACTTC. Protein sequence: CASSSHYEQYF.

The rearrangement links TRBV5-6 to TRBJ2-7; D assignment may be TRBD1 or TRBD2 (5 bases each). Germline V gives CDR1 SGHDT, CDR2 YYEEEE. V was trimmed by 4 bases and J by 7 bases, leaving 21 bases between them. The CDR3 loop spans 15 amino acids. CDR3 in DNA: TGTGCCAGCAGCGGGATTATGGGACCGCGAGGGGAGCAGTACTTC. Its translation: CASSGIMGPRGEQYF.

This chain connects TRBV19 to TRBJ1-4; D call uncertain. The CDR3 sequence is 12 residues long. V lost 10 bases and J 8 bases, leaving 14 bases between the germline ends. Germline CDR1 reads LNHDA; CDR2 reads SQIVND (reference sequence). The CDR3 spells CATSRHGEKLFF. The CDR3 nucleotides read TGTGCCACCAGTAGGCATGGGGAAAAACTGTTTTTT.

This clone was found a few times. This sample includes further DNA sequences coding for the same CDR3. This chain links TRBV19 with TRBJ1-3, with D hard to call. Germline loops: CDR1 LNHDA, CDR2 SQIVND (reference sequence). Trimming cost V 3 bases and J 2 bases, with 8 bases left between them. This CDR3 has 14 amino acids. The CDR3 nucleotides are TGTGCCAGTAGTATTGGTACAGCTGGAAACACCATATATTTT. This translates into CASSIGTAGNTIYF. The complete variable domain, with remaining parts taken from reference TRBV19 and TRBJ1-3, reads DGGITQSPKYLFRKEGQNVTLSCEQNLNHDAMYWYRQDPGQGLRLIYYSQIVNDFQKGDIAEGYSVSREKKESFPLTVTSAQKNPTAFYLCASSIGTAGNTIYFGEGSWLTVV.

J is TRBJ2-3 and V is TRBV5-4; 10 nucleotides align to TRBD2. CDR1 and CDR2 from the germline V gene are SGHNT and YYREEE (reference sequence). J was trimmed by 4 bases and V by 2 bases; bases with no gene match: 4. The CDR3 is made up of 15 amino acids. CDR3 DNA: TGTGCCAGCAGCTTCCTAGCGGGAGTTGCAGATACGCAGTATTTT. Residues: CASSFLAGVADTQYF.